What follows are 10 T cell receptor beta chains derived from one specimen sequenced in a study of T-cell reconstitution after alpha-beta-depleted transplantation in children. Researchers prepared the TCRbeta library using unique molecular identifiers, the study reports. A single record per CDR3 protein comes from TCRdb applying MiXCR to the PCR reads. The sample contains about 640,000 distinct CDR3 sequences, around 17% of which appear only once. The source was PBMCs from the stem cell graft donor, collected from the stem cell graft. Receptor source: a human donor who donated a stem cell graft to a child with acute myeloid leukemia.

The chain is built from TRBV12-3 or TRBV12-4 and TRBJ2-1; 10 nucleotides line up with TRBD2. The CDR3 consists of 16 residues. Trimming removed 5 bases from V and 1 base from J; junction bases left unmatched: 5. The CDR3 bases are TGTGCCAGCAGTCCGTCACTAGCGGGATCCTACAATGAGCAGTTCTTC. This encodes CASSPSLAGSYNEQFF.

This clonotype was recorded a few times. This sequence joins TRBV15 and TRBJ1-4; 7 nucleotides align to TRBD1. This CDR3 comprises 16 residues. CDR1 and CDR2 (germline): LNHNV, YYDKDF (reference sequence). V trimming: 1 base; J trimming: 2 bases; junction bases outside the gene matches: 4. The CDR3: CATSRVLDRTNEKLFF. In DNA, the CDR3 is TGTGCCACCAGCAGAGTGCTGGACAGGACTAATGAAAAACTGTTTTTT.

This chain connects TRBV7-8 to TRBJ2-7; weak D call: TRBD1 (5 bases). The CDR3 covers 15 residues. Germline CDR1 reads SGHVS; CDR2 reads FQNEAQ. Between the trimmed V and J ends, which lost 2 bases and 0 bases, there was a span of 11 bases. CDR3 protein: CASSLNIDSSYEQYF. The DNA of the CDR3 is TGTGCCAGCAGCTTAAATATCGACAGCTCCTACGAGCAGTACTTC.

This clonotype showed up many times. The J gene is TRBJ1-2, the V gene TRBV20-1, with unresolved D. Germline V gene lookup returns CDR1 DFQATT and CDR2 SNEGSKA (reference sequence). Between the trimmed V and J ends, which lost 1 base and 8 bases, there was a span of 8 bases. This CDR3 contains 11 residues. CDR3 sequence: CSARGQLGYTF. DNA of the CDR3: TGCAGTGCTAGAGGCCAGTTGGGCTACACCTTC.

This clonotype showed up many times. The rearrangement links TRBV7-3 to TRBJ2-2; either TRBD1 or TRBD2 may supply D (5 bases each). The CDR3 length is 14 residues. Germline lookup yields CDR1 SGHTA and CDR2 FQGTGA. Trimming removed 5 bases from V and 7 bases from J, with 14 bases in between. As DNA, the CDR3 is TGTGCCAGCAGCCCCGAGCTGAGGGGCGGGGAGCTGTTTTTT. Protein: CASSPELRGGELFF. The variable domain in full, with the rest retrieved from reference TRBV7-3 and TRBJ2-2, is GAGVSQTPSNKVTEKGKYVELRCDPISGHTALYWYRQSLGQGPEFLIYFQGTGAADDSGLPNDRFFAVRPEGSVSTLKIQRTERGDSAVYLCASSPELRGGELFFGEGSRLTVL.

The chain joins TRBV7-2 to TRBJ1-1, with unresolved D. This CDR3 is built from 16 residues. Germline-derived CDR1 and CDR2 are SGHTA and FQGNSA. Trimming cost V 1 base and J 0 bases, with 12 bases left between them. The CDR3 here is CASSLVRQSLNTEAFF. For the CDR3, the DNA is TGTGCCAGCAGCTTAGTGAGACAAAGCCTGAACACTGAAGCTTTCTTT.

This clonotype appeared many times. The chain carries TRBV6-5 and TRBJ2-2, with D possibly matching TRBD2 (5 bases). V was trimmed by 4 bases and J by 0 bases, leaving 6 bases between them. The CDR3 length is 14 residues. The germline V gene encodes CDR1 MNHEY and CDR2 SVGAGI. The CDR3 DNA follows: TGTGCCAGCAGTTGGGAGCCGAACACCGGGGAGCTGTTTTTT. The encoded protein is CASSWEPNTGELFF.

This clonotype was counted many times. V usage is TRBV20-1 and J usage is TRBJ2-2, with a tentative D call TRBD1 (5 bases). Germline CDR1 and CDR2: DFQATT and SNEGSKA (reference sequence). The CDR3 is made up of 15 amino acids. V lost 6 bases, J lost 5 bases, and 19 bases lay in between. The CDR3 loop reads CSAQRFRVETGELFF. The CDR3 DNA is TGCAGTGCCCAACGGTTCAGGGTGGAAACCGGGGAGCTGTTTTTT.

Only a few counts were recorded for this clonotype. The V gene is TRBV20-1, the J gene TRBJ2-3, with a possible D match to TRBD2 (6 bases). The V end was cut by 8 bases, the J end by 0 bases, with 18 bases between. The length of the CDR3 is 15 residues. Germline CDR1 and CDR2: DFQATT and SNEGSKA (reference sequence). This CDR3 is CSSLGNGGSTDTQYF. The CDR3, as DNA: TGCAGTAGTTTGGGAAACGGGGGTAGCACAGATACGCAGTATTTT.

This clonotype occurred a few times. This chain joins TRBV30 and TRBJ2-7, with D possibly matching TRBD2 (6 bases). Germline CDR1 is GTSNPN and CDR2 is SVGIG (reference sequence). The ends were cut back, 1 base at V and 3 bases at J, with 7 bases in the middle. The CDR3 runs 12 residues. The CDR3 sequence: CAWSAGSYEQYF. In DNA form, the CDR3 reads TGTGCCTGGAGTGCCGGGAGCTACGAGCAGTACTTC.